This section outlines one TCR beta chain sequence together with its context. This sample stems from a study of blood T cell repertoires in COVID-19. Overall study context: Sources were T cells, B-cell-depleted T cells, or PBMCs; the material itself was cDNA or gDNA.

Those who participated ranged in age from roughly 18 to 90 years and resided in some 24 US areas. Cohort assignment relied on participant-reported clinical history. In the authors' methods: Amplification from reference gene primers served as the basis for estimated nucleated cell counts. Here immunoSEQ multiplex PCR was the method, and the copy in TCRdb shows in-frame clones only, minus some. That table is the source of V, J and clone size, and D and trimming were worked out from the DNA. This table has roughly 200,000 clones, 88% appearing once. V lost 0 bases to trimming and J lost 3 bases, with 5 bases between them. The CDR3 length is 13 residues. Germline values: CDR1 SEHNR, CDR2 FQNEAQ (reference sequence).

This sequence was found in a woman in her twenties or thirties who had recovered from COVID-19. Sequenced sample: PBMCs or T cells enriched from blood (not recorded which). V usage is TRBV7-9 and J usage is TRBJ1-1; D is unclear. The CDR3 loop is CASSLAQYTEAFF. CDR3 coding DNA: TGTGCCAGCAGCTTAGCCCAGTACACTGAAGCTTTCTTT.